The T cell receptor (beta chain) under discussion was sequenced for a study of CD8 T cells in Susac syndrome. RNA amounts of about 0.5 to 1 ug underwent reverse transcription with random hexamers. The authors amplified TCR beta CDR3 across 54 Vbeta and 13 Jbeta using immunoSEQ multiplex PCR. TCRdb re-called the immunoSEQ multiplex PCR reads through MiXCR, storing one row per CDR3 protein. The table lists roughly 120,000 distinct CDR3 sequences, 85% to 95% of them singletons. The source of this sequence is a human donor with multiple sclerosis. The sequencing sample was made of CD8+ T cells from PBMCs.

The CDR3 sequence is CASSFGANQPQHF. The CDR3 nucleotides read TGTGCCAGCAGCTTCGGGGCAAATCAGCCCCAGCATTTT. The chain is built from TRBV13 and TRBJ1-5, with a weak D call TRBD1 (5 bases). The ends were cut back, 3 bases at V and 4 bases at J, with 7 bases in the middle. The CDR3 loop spans 13 amino acids. Germline values: CDR1 PRHDT, CDR2 FYEKMQ (reference sequence).